Each of the 8 T cell receptor beta chains below was sequenced from the same sample in a study of cytomegalovirus exposure and HLA in healthy donors. The PCR ran on 60 Vbeta and 13 Jbeta primers. The assay was immunoSEQ multiplex PCR, and TCRdb's table has in-frame clones only and misses some. Altogether more than 80,000 clones are present, about two thirds being singletons, with the ten largest covering around 2.5%. The material sequenced was PBMCs. The receptors originated from a human donor in good health.

This rearrangement joins TRBV19 to TRBJ2-7; 9 bases agree with TRBD2. With 5 bases clipped from V and 3 bases from J, the junction kept 11 bases outside the gene matches. This CDR3 has 16 amino acids. Germline CDR1 and CDR2: LNHDA and SQIVND (reference sequence). CDR3 DNA: TGTGCCAGTAGTCCCGGAGCGGGGGGCCCAATCTACGAGCAGTACTTC. This sequence encodes CASSPGAGGPIYEQYF.

V and J are TRBV30 and TRBJ1-1, with a possible D match to TRBD1 (5 bases). The V and J ends lost 0 bases and 3 bases respectively, with 8 bases between them. The CDR3 runs 13 residues. The V gene's germline CDR1 is GTSNPN and CDR2 SVGIG (reference sequence). CDR3 in amino acids: CAWSVTGDTEAFF. For the CDR3, the DNA is TGTGCCTGGAGTGTCACGGGGGACACTGAAGCTTTCTTT. Drawing the rest from reference TRBV30 and TRBJ1-1, the complete variable domain is SQTIHQWPATLVQPVGSPLSLECTVEGTSNPNLYWYRQAAGRGLQLLFYSVGIGQISSEVPQNLSASRPQDRQFILSSKKLLLSDSGFYLCAWSVTGDTEAFFGQGTRLTVV.

This rearrangement joins TRBV18 to TRBJ1-4; no clear D gene. V lost 2 bases and J lost 5, with 9 bases in between. The length of the CDR3 is 14 residues. Germline V gene lookup returns CDR1 KGHSH and CDR2 LQKENI. For the CDR3, the DNA is TGTGCCAGCTCACCAATACAGACGAATGAAAAACTGTTTTTT. As protein: CASSPIQTNEKLFF.

V is TRBV4-1 and J is TRBJ2-7, with 7 positions matching TRBD1. The CDR3 has 18 residues. V lost 0 bases to trimming and J lost 3 bases; unmatched junction nucleotides: 14. Per the germline V gene, CDR1 is MGHRA and CDR2 is YSYEKL. CDR3 DNA: TGCGCCAGCAGCCAAGAATGGGGGCAGGGGGTAAAGAACTACGAGCAGTACTTC. This gives the protein CASSQEWGQGVKNYEQYF.

The chain employs TRBV14 and TRBJ1-6; D is ambiguous. The V end lost 4 bases, the J end lost 1 base, and 5 bases lay between the germline ends. This CDR3 spans 14 amino acids. From germline, CDR1 is SGHDN and CDR2 FVKESK. CDR3 in DNA: TGTGCCAGCAGCCTGCGGTCCTATAATTCACCCCTCCACTTT. Translation gives CASSLRSYNSPLHF.

This clone was counted a single time. The chain links TRBV5-8 to TRBJ1-2; maybe TRBD1 (6 bases). In germline, CDR1 is SGHTS, CDR2 YDEGEE. The CDR3 is made up of 9 amino acids. Trimming pared 2 bases from V and 14 bases from J, leaving 7 bases between. The CDR3 here is CASSFGQTF. The CDR3 region has the DNA TGTGCCAGCAGCTTCGGACAGACCTTC.

The rearrangement joins TRBV4-3 to TRBJ2-2, with TRBD1 as a possible D gene (6 bases). The CDR3 extends over 17 amino acids. Germline assignment: CDR1 LGHNA and CDR2 YSLEER. V shed 1 base and J shed 3 bases, with 15 bases lying between them. This chain's CDR3 is CASSQGPTGTHTGELFF. CDR3 nucleotides: TGCGCCAGCAGCCAAGGCCCTACAGGGACACACACCGGGGAGCTGTTTTTT.

This chain connects TRBV13 to TRBJ1-3; D gene ambiguous. The CDR3 is 14 residues long. Trimming cost V 2 bases and J 1 base, with 6 bases left between them. Per germline, CDR1 PRHDT and CDR2 FYEKMQ (reference sequence). The CDR3 nucleotides are TGTGCCAGCAGCTTACCGGGGTCTGGAAACACCATATATTTT. As protein: CASSLPGSGNTIYF.